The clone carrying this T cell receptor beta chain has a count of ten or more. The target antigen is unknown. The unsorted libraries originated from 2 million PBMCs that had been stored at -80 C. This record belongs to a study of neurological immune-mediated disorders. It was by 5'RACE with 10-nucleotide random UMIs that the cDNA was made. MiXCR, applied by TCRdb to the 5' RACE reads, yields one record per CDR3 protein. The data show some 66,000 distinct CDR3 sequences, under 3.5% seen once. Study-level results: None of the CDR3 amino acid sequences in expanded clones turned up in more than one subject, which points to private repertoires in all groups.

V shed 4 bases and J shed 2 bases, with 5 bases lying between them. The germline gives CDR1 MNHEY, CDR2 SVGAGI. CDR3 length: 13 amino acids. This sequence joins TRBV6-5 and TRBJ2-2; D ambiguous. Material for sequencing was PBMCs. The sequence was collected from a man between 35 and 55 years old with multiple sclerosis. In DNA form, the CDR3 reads TGTGCCAGCAGTTCGGTCAACACCGGGGAGCTGTTTTTT. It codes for CASSSVNTGELFF.